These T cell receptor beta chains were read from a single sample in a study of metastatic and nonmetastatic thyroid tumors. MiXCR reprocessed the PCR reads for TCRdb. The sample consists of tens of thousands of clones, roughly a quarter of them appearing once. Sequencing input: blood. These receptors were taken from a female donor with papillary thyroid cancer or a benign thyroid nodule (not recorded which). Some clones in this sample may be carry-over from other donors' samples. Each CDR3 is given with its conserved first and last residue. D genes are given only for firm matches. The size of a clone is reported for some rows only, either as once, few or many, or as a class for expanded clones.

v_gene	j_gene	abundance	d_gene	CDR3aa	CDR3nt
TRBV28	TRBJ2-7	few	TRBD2	CASRSGTSGTYEQYF	TGTGCCAGCAGGTCCGGGACTAGCGGGACCTACGAGCAGTACTTC
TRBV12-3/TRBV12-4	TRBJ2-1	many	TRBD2	CASSVGLAGGKRDEQFF	TGTGCCAGCTCAGTGGGACTAGCGGGGGGCAAAAGGGATGAGCAGTTCTTC
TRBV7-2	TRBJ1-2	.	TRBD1	CASSQEGRGAGYTF	TGTGCCAGCAGCCAAGAAGGCAGGGGGGCCGGCTACACCTTC
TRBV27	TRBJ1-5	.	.	CASSLSQGGNQPQHF	TGTGCCAGCAGTTTATCACAGGGCGGCAATCAGCCCCAGCATTTT
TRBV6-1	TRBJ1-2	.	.	CASSERGGYGYTF	TGTGCCAGCAGTGAAAGAGGGGGCTATGGCTACACCTTC
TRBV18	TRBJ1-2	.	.	CASSLEAVANYGYTF	TGTGCCAGCAGCTTAGAGGCGGTAGCTAACTATGGCTACACCTTC
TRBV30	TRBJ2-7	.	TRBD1	CAWSEVRGEQYF	TGTGCCTGGAGTGAGGTCAGGGGGGAGCAGTACTTC
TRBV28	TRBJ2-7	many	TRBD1	CASSPGTATTYEQYF	TGTGCCAGCAGCCCCGGGACAGCCACTACCTACGAGCAGTACTTC
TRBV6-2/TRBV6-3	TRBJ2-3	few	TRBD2	CASRARAGLAVGDTQCF	TGTGCCAGCAGAGCAAGGGCCGGACTAGCTGTAGGTGATACGCAGTGTTTT
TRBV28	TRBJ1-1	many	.	CASSPNTEAFF	TGTGCCAGCAGTCCAAACACTGAAGCTTTCTTT
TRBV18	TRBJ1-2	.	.	CASSLQGDYGYTF	TGTGCCAGCTCACTTCAGGGAGACTATGGCTACACCTTC
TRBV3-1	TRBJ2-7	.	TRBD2	CASSLGLGGYEQYF	TGTGCCAGCAGCCTGGGACTAGGAGGCTACGAGCAGTACTTC
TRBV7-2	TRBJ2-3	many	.	CASTLGDTQYF	TGTGCCAGCACCTTGGGGGATACGCAGTATTTT
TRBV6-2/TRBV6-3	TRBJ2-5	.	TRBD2	CASSPLPTSGRAGETQYF	TGTGCCAGCAGCCCATTACCGACTAGCGGGAGGGCCGGGGAGACCCAGTACTTC
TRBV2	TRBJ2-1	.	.	CASSPFPADGSYNEQFF	TGTGCCAGCAGCCCCTTTCCGGCGGATGGGTCCTACAATGAGCAGTTCTTC
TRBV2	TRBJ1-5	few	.	CASSLNRAPAQPQHF	TGTGCCAGCAGTTTAAACCGGGCCCCGGCACAGCCCCAGCATTTT
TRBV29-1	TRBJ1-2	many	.	CSAREATGYTF	TGCAGCGCCAGGGAGGCTACCGGCTACACCTTC
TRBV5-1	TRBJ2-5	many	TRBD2	CASSPTAGSRETQYF	TGCGCCAGCAGCCCCACAGCGGGGAGTCGGGAGACCCAGTACTTC
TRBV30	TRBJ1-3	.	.	CAWSRERTEWSGNTIYF	TGTGCCTGGAGTCGAGAGAGGACGGAGTGGTCGGGAAACACCATATATTTT
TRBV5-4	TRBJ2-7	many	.	CASSFGGRSSYEQYF	TGTGCCAGCAGCTTTGGAGGGAGGAGCTCCTACGAGCAGTACTTC
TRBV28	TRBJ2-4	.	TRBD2	CASIPGTSGRASNIQYF	TGTGCCAGCATCCCCGGGACTAGCGGGAGGGCCTCAAACATTCAGTACTTC
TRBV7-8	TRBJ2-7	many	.	CASSSDDYSVQYF	TGTGCCAGCAGCTCAGATGACTATTCCGTGCAGTACTTC
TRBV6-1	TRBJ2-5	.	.	CASSEGLQIRETQYF	TGTGCTAGCAGTGAAGGGCTCCAGATCCGGGAGACCCAGTACTTC
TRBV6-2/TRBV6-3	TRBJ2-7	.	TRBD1	CASSLDRGRYEQYF	TGTGCCAGCAGTTTGGACAGGGGACGCTACGAGCAGTACTTC
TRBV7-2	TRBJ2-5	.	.	CASSLGGTTRRETKYF	TGTGCCAGCAGCTTAGGGGGGACAACCAGGCGGGAGACCAAGTACTTC
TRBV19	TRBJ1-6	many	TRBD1	CASSMTWDSNSPLHF	TGTGCCAGTAGTATGACCTGGGACAGCAATTCACCCCTCCACTTT
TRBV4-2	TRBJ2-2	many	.	CASSQEARSARELFF	TGTGCCAGCAGCCAAGAAGCTAGGAGTGCCAGGGAGCTGTTTTTT
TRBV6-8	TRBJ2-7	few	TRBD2	CASSYSVTGDGGGYEQYF	TGTGCCAGCAGTTACTCGGTAACGGGGGACGGCGGGGGCTACGAGCAGTACTTC
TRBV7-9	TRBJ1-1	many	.	CASSHGGPREGAFF	TGTGCCAGCAGCCACGGTGGGCCCCGGGAGGGAGCTTTCTTT
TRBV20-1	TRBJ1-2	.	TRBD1	CSARDPTGVDYGYTF	TGCAGTGCTAGAGACCCGACAGGGGTAGACTATGGCTACACCTTC
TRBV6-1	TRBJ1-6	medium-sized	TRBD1	CASSEFGTGASSPLHF	TGTGCCAGCAGTGAATTTGGGACAGGGGCTTCTTCACCCCTCCACTTT
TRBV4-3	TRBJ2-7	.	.	CASSQALVAEQYF	TGCGCCAGCAGCCAAGCACTAGTCGCCGAGCAGTACTTC
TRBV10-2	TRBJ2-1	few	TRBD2	CATHSGRANEQFF	TGCGCCACCCATAGCGGGAGGGCCAATGAGCAGTTCTTC
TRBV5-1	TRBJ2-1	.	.	CASSLGAVVSNEQFF	TGCGCCAGCAGCTTGGGGGCAGTTGTGAGCAATGAGCAGTTCTTC
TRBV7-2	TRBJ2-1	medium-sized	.	CASSLTWEQFF	TGTGCCAGCAGCTTAACGTGGGAGCAGTTCTTC
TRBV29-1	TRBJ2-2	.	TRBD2	CSAASGIITGELFF	TGCAGCGCCGCCAGCGGGATTATTACCGGGGAGCTGTTTTTT
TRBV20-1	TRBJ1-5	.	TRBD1	CSARVGGAGNQPQHF	TGCAGTGCTAGAGTAGGGGGCGCAGGCAATCAGCCCCAGCATTTT
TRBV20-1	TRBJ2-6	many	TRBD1	CSARSKRQGAPGANVLTF	TGCAGTGCTAGGAGTAAGAGACAGGGGGCGCCGGGGGCCAACGTCCTGACTTTC
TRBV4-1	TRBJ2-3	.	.	CASSQAVTDTQYF	TGCGCCAGCAGCCAAGCGGTCACAGATACGCAGTATTTT
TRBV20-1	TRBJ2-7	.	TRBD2	CSAAPGTSHEQYF	TGCAGTGCTGCCCCCGGGACTAGTCACGAGCAGTACTTC
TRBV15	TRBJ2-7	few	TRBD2	CATSRVTGGPSEQYF	TGTGCCACCAGCAGAGTTACGGGAGGGCCAAGCGAGCAGTACTTC
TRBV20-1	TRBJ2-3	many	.	CSASGGFSTDTQYF	TGCAGTGCCTCCGGAGGGTTTAGCACAGATACGCAGTATTTT
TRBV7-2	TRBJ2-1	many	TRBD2	CASSLGLAGNEQFF	TGTGCCAGCAGCTTGGGACTAGCAGGCAATGAGCAGTTCTTC
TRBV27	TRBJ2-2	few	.	CASTPRIDTGELFF	TGTGCCAGCACCCCCCGGATAGACACCGGGGAGCTGTTTTTT
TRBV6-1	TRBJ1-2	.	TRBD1	CASSQGGASGYTF	TGTGCCAGCAGTCAGGGGGGGGCGAGTGGCTACACCTTC
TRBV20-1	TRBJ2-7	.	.	CSARDSTELIKQYF	TGCAGTGCTAGAGATAGTACAGAACTGATTAAGCAGTACTTC
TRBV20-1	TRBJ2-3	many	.	CSAPDNTDTQYF	TGCAGTGCGCCGGACAACACAGATACGCAGTATTTT
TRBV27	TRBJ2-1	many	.	CASSRGPARYNEQFF	TGTGCCAGCAGCCGGGGACCAGCCCGGTACAATGAGCAGTTCTTC
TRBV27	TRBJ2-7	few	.	CASSLIWGGEQYF	TGTGCCAGCAGTTTAATTTGGGGCGGGGAGCAGTACTTC
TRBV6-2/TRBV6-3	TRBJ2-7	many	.	CASTKIPDQAYEQYF	TGTGCCAGCACCAAAATTCCGGATCAAGCCTACGAGCAGTACTTC
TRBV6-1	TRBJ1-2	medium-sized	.	CASTPSGGYTF	TGTGCCAGCACGCCCTCTGGTGGCTACACCTTC
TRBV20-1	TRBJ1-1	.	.	CSARDPKVTEAFF	TGCAGTGCTAGAGATCCGAAGGTGACTGAAGCTTTCTTT
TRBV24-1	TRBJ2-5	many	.	CATSDSSTAGETQYF	TGTGCCACCAGTGATTCTTCGACTGCGGGGGAGACCCAGTACTTC
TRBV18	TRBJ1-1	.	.	CASSPRQTNTEAFF	TGTGCCAGCTCACCACGACAGACAAACACTGAAGCTTTCTTT
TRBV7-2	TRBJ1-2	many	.	CASSLAVGGYTF	TGTGCCAGCAGCTTAGCGGTTGGGGGCTACACCTTC
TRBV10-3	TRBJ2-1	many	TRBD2	CATQRGSSYNEQFF	TGTGCCACACAGCGGGGGAGCTCCTACAATGAGCAGTTCTTC
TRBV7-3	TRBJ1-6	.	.	CASSLMGGVYNSPLHF	TGTGCCAGCAGCTTAATGGGGGGCGTTTATAATTCACCCCTCCACTTT
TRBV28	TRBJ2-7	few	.	CASSSRWRLSYEQYF	TGTGCCAGCAGTTCACGCTGGAGACTCTCCTACGAGCAGTACTTC
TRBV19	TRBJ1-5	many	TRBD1	CASSTNWGQGRSQHF	TGTGCCAGTAGTACCAACTGGGGACAGGGTCGGTCCCAGCATTTT
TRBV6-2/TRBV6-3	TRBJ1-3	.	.	CASSYDSSGNTIYF	TGTGCCAGCAGTTACGACAGCTCTGGAAACACCATATATTTT